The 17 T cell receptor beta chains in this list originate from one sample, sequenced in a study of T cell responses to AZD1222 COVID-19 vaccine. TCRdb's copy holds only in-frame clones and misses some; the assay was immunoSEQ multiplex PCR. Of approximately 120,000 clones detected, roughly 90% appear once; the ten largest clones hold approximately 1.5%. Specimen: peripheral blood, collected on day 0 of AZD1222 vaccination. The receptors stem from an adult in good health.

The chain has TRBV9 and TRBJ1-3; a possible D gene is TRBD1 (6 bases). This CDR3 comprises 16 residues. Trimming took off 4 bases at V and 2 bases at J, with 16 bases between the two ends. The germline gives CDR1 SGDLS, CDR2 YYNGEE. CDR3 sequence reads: CASSRVIRGTGNTIYF. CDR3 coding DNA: TGTGCCAGCAGCCGCGTAATCAGGGGTACTGGAAACACCATATATTTT.

The DNA for the CDR3 is TGTGCCACCAGTGACCCAGGACAGGGGTTAGGCGAAAAACTGTTTTTT. It specifies CATSDPGQGLGEKLFF. The chain is built from TRBV24-1 and TRBJ1-4, with 9 positions matching TRBD1. V trimming: 4 bases; J trimming: 8 bases; junction bases outside the gene matches: 10. The germline gives CDR1 KGHDR, CDR2 SFDVKD. This CDR3 is built from 16 residues.

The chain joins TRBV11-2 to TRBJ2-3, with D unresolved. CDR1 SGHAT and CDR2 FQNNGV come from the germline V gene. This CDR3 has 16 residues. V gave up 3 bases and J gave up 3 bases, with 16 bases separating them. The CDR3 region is CASSFPEADPTDTQYF. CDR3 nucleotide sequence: TGTGCCAGCAGCTTCCCTGAGGCGGATCCGACAGATACGCAGTATTTT. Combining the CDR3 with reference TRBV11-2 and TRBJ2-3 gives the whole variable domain EAGVAQSPRYKIIEKRQSVAFWCNPISGHATLYWYQQILGQGPKLLIQFQNNGVVDDSQLPKDRFSAERLKGVDSTLKIQPAKLEDSAVYLCASSFPEADPTDTQYFGPGTRLTVL.

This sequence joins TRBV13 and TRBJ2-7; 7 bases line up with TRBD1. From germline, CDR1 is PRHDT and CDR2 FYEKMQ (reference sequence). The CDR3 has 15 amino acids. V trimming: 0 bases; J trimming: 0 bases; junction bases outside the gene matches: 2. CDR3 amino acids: CASSLGGDSSYEQYF. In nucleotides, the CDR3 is TGTGCCAGCAGCTTAGGGGGGGACAGCTCCTACGAGCAGTACTTC.

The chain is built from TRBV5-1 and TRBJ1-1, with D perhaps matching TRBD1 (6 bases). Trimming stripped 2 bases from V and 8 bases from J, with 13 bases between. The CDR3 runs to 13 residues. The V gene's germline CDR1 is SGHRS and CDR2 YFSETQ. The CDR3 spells CASSFEARGEAFF. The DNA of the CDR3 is TGCGCCAGCAGCTTTGAAGCCAGGGGAGAAGCTTTCTTT.

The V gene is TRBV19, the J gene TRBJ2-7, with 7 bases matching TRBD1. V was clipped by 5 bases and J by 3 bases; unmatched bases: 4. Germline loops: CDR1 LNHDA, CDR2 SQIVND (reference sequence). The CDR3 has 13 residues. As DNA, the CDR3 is TGTGCCAGTAGTCTCGGACAGGTCTACGAGCAGTACTTC. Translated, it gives CASSLGQVYEQYF.

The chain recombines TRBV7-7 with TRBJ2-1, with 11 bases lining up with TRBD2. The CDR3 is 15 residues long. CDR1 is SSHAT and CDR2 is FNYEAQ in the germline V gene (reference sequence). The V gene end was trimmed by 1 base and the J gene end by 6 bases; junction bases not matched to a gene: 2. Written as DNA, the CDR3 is TGTGCCAGCAGCTTAGATAGCGGGAGGGCCAATGAGCAGTTCTTC. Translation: CASSLDSGRANEQFF.

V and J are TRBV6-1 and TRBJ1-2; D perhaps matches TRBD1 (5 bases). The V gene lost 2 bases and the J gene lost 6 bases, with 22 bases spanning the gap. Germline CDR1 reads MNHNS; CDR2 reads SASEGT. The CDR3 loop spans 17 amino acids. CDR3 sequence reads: CASSEWADRLIPHGYTF. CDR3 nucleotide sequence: TGTGCCAGCAGTGAATGGGCCGACAGACTAATTCCTCATGGCTACACCTTC.

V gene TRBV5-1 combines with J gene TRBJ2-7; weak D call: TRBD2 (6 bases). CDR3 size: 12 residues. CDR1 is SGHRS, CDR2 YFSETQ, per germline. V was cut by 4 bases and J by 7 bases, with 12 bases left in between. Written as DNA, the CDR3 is TGCGCCAGCAGCCAACTTGCGGGGGAGCAGTACTTC. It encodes CASSQLAGEQYF. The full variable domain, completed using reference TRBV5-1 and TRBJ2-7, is KAGVTQTPRYLIKTRGQQVTLSCSPISGHRSVSWYQQTPGQGLQFLFEYFSETQRNKGNFPGRFSGRQFSNSRSEMNVSTLELGDSALYLCASSQLAGEQYFGPGTRLTVT.

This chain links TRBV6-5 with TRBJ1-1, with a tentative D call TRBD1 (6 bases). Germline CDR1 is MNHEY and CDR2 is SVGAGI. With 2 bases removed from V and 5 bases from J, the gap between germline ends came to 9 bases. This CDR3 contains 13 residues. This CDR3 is CASSYRGRTEAFF. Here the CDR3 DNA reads TGTGCCAGCAGTTACAGGGGGAGAACTGAAGCTTTCTTT.

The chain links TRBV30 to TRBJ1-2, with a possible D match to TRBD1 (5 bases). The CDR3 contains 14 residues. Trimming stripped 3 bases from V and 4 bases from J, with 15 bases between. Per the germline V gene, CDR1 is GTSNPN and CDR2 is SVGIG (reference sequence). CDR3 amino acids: CAWRLAGRSYGYTF. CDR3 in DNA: TGTGCCTGGAGACTTGCAGGGAGATCCTATGGCTACACCTTC.

CDR3 in amino acids: CASSPGTEAGELFF. The CDR3 DNA reads as TGTGCCAGCAGCCCCGGGACGGAGGCCGGGGAGCTGTTTTTT. The chain links TRBV6-4 to TRBJ2-2; the D call may be TRBD1 or TRBD2 (5 bases each). Germline V CDR1 and CDR2: MRHNA, SNTAGT. The germline V and J ends were trimmed by 6 bases and 6 bases, with 14 bases remaining between them. The CDR3 covers 14 residues.

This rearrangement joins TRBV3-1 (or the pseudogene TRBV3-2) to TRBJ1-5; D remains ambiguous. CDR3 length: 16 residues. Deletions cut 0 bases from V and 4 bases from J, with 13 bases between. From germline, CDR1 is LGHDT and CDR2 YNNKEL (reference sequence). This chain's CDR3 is CASSQDPTGGNQPQHF. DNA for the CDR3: TGTGCCAGCAGCCAAGATCCGACTGGAGGGAATCAGCCCCAGCATTTT.

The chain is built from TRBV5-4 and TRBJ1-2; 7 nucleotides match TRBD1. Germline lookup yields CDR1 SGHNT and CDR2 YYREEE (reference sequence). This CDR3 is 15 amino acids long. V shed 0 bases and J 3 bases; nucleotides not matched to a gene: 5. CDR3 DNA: TGTGCCAGCAGCTTGGTGCCAGGGGGAGACTATGGCTACACCTTC. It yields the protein CASSLVPGGDYGYTF.

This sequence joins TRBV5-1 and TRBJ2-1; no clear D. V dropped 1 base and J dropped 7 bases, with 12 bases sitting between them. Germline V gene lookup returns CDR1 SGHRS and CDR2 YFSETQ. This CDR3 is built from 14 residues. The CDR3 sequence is CASSLYGEVNEQFF. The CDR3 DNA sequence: TGCGCCAGCAGCTTGTACGGAGAGGTAAATGAGCAGTTCTTC.

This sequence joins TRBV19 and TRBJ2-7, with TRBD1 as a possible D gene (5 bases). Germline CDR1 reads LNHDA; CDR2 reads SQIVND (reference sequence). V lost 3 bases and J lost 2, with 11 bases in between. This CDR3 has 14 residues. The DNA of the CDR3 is TGTGCCAGTAGTATGGGAACAGGTGCCTACGAGCAGTACTTC. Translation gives CASSMGTGAYEQYF.

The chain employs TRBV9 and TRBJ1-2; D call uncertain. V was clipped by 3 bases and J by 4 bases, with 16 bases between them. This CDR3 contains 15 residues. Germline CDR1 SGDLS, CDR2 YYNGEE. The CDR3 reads CASSADPSYLYGYTF. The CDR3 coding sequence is TGTGCCAGCAGCGCGGACCCATCCTACCTCTATGGCTACACCTTC.